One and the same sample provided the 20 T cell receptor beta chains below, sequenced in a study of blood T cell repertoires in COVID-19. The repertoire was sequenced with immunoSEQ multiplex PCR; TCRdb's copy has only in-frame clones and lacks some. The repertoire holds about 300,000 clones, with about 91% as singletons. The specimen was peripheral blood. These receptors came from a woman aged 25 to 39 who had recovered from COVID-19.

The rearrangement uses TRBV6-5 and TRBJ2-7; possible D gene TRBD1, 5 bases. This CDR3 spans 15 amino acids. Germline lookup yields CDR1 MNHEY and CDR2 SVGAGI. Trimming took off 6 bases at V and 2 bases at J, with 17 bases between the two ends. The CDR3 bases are TGTGCCAGCAGCACCAGGGCCCTCCTTACCTACGAGCAGTACTTC. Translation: CASSTRALLTYEQYF.

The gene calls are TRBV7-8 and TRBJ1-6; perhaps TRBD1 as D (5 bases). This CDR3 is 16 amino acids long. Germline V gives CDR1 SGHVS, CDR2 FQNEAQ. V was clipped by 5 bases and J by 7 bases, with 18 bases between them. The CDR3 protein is CASSPRATGGNSPLHF. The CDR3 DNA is TGTGCCAGCAGCCCTAGGGCGACCGGGGGGAATTCACCCCTCCACTTT.

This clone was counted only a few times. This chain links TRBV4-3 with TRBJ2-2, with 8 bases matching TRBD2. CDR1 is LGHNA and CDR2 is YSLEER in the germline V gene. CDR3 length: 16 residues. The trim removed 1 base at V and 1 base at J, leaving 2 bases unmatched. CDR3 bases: TGCGCCAGCAGCCAAGCCAGCGGGGGGAACACCGGGGAGCTGTTTTTT. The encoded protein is CASSQASGGNTGELFF.

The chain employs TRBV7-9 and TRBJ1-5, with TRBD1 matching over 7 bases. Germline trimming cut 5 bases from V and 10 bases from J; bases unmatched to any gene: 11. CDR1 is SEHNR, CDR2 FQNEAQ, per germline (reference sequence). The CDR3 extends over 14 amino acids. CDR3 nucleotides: TGTGCCAGCAGCGGGGACAGCTTGGGGCGTCCCCAGCATTTT. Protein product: CASSGDSLGRPQHF.

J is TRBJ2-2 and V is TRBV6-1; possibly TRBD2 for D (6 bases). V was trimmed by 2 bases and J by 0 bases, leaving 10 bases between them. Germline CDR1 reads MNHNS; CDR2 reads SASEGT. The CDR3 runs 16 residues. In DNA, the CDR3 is TGTGCCAGCAGTGAATTTGCGGGGACGAACACCGGGGAGCTGTTTTTT. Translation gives CASSEFAGTNTGELFF.

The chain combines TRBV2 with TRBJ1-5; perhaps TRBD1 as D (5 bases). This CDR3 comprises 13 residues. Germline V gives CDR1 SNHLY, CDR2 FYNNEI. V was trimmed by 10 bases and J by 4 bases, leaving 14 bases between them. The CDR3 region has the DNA TGTGCCACCACAAGACAGCTGAATCAGCCCCAGCATTTT. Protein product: CATTRQLNQPQHF.

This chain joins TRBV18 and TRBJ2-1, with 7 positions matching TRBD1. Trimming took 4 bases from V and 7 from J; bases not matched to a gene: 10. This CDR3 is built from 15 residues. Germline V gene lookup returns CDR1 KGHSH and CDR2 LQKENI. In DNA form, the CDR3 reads TGTGCCAGCTCACTCCGGGACAGCCCCCCTAATGAGCAGTTCTTC. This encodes CASSLRDSPPNEQFF.

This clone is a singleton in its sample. This CDR3 is CASSPGGMNQETQYF. As DNA, the CDR3 is TGTGCCAGCAGTCCGGGGGGGATGAATCAAGAGACCCAGTACTTC. The chain carries TRBV28 and TRBJ2-5, with TRBD2 identical over 8 bases. CDR1 and CDR2 from the germline V gene are MDHEN and SYDVKM. V shed 5 bases and J 2 bases; nucleotides not matched to a gene: 7. The CDR3 runs 15 residues.

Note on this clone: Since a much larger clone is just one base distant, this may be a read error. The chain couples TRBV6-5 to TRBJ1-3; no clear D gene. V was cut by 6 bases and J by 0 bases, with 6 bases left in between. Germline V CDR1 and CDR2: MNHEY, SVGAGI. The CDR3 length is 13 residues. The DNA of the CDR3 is TGTGCCAGCAGGGGGAGCTCTGGAAACACCATATATTTT. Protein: CASRGSSGNTIYF.

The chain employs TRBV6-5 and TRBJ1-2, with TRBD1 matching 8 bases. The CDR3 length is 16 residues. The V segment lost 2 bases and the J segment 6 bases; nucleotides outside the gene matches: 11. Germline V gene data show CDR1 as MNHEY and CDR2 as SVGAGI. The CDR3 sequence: CASSYGRAGGGDGYTF. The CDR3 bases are TGTGCCAGCAGTTACGGCAGGGCAGGGGGCGGGGATGGCTACACCTTC.

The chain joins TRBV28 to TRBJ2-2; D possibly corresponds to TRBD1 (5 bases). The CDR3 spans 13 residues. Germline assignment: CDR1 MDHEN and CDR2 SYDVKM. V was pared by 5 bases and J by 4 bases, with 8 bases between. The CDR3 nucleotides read TGTGCCAGCAGTGGCGACAGCACCGGGGAGCTGTTTTTT. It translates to CASSGDSTGELFF.

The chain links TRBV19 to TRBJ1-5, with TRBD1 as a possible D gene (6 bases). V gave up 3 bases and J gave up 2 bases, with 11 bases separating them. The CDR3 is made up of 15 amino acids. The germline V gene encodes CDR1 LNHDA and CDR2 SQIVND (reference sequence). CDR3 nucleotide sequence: TGTGCCAGTAGTATTTCAGGGGTCGGCAATCAGCCCCAGCATTTT. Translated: CASSISGVGNQPQHF.

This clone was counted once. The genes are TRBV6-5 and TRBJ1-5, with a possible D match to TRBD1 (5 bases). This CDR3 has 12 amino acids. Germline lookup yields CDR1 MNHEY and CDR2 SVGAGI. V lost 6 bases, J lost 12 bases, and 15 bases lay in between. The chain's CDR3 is CASRGLGGIQHF. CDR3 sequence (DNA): TGTGCCAGCAGAGGCCTTGGGGGGATCCAGCATTTT.

The CDR3 DNA sequence: TGTGCCAGCTCACGCCTAGAAACGCTCCGCGGCGAGCAGTACTTC. Its protein is CASSRLETLRGEQYF. The chain uses TRBV18 and TRBJ2-7; D gene unclear. The CDR3 totals 15 residues. The V end was cut by 4 bases, the J end by 6 bases, with 19 bases between. Germline values: CDR1 KGHSH, CDR2 LQKENI.

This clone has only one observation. The CDR3 DNA sequence: TGCGCCAGCAGTTTAGAGGGCTATCAGCCCCAGCATTTT. Translation: CASSLEGYQPQHF. V is TRBV5-1 and J is TRBJ1-5; D is uncertain. Germline values: CDR1 SGHRS, CDR2 YFSETQ. The V end lost 5 bases, the J end lost 5 bases, and 11 bases lay between the germline ends. This CDR3 comprises 13 residues.

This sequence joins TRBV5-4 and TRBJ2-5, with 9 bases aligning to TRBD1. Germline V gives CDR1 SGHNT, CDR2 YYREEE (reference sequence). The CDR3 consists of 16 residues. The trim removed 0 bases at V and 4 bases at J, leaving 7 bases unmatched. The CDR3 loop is CASSLAGTGLRETQYF. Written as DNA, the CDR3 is TGTGCCAGCAGCTTGGCCGGGACAGGGTTAAGAGAGACCCAGTACTTC.

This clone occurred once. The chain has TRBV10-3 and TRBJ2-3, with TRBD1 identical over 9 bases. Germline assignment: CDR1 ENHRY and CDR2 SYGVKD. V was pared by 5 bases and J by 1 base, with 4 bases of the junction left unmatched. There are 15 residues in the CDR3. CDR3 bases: TGTGCCATCAGTAGCCGGGACAGGGGCACAGATACGCAGTATTTT. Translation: CAISSRDRGTDTQYF.

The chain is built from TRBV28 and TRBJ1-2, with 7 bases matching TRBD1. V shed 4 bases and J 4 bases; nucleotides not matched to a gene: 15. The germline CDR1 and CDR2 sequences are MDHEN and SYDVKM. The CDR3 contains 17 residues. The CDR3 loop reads CASSSPFPGQKSYGYTF. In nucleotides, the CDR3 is TGTGCCAGCAGTTCACCCTTTCCGGGACAGAAAAGCTATGGCTACACCTTC.

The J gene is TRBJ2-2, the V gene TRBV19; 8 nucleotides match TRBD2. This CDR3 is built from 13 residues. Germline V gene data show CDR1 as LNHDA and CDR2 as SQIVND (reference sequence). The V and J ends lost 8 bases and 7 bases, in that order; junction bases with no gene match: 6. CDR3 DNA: TGTGCCAGTCGCGGGGGGAGAGGCGGGGAGCTGTTTTTT. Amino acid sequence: CASRGGRGGELFF. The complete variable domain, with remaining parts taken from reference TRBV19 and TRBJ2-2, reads DGGITQSPKYLFRKEGQNVTLSCEQNLNHDAMYWYRQDPGQGLRLIYYSQIVNDFQKGDIAEGYSVSREKKESFPLTVTSAQKNPTAFYLCASRGGRGGELFFGEGSRLTVL.

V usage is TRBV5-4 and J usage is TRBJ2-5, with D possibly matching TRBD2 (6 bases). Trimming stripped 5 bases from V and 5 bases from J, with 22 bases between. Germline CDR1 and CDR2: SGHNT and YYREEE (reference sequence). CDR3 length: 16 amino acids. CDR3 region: CASRPGLAEPVETQYF. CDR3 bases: TGTGCCAGCAGGCCGGGACTGGCGGAACCGGTGGAGACCCAGTACTTC.